Shown below are 15 T cell receptor beta chains from a single sample sequenced in a study of control samples from healthy donors and cancer patients. Clones were sequenced by immunoSEQ multiplex PCR, and TCRdb holds only the in-frame ones, with some missing. In the table there are about 150,000 clones, approximately 93% of which are singletons. The sample comprised blood. Receptors originate from a man between 18 and 35 years old in good health.

This clone is a singleton in its sample. The V gene is TRBV6-2 or TRBV6-3, the J gene TRBJ1-2; no definite D call. Trimming removed 0 bases from V and 8 bases from J, with 16 bases in between. This CDR3 region has 15 residues. Germline CDR1 reads MNHEY; CDR2 reads SVGEGT. The CDR3 region is CASSYSIGGRRGYTF. In DNA form, the CDR3 reads TGTGCCAGCAGTTACTCGATAGGCGGTCGGCGCGGCTACACCTTC.

In its sample, this clone was seen many times. The rearrangement uses TRBV10-2 and TRBJ2-3; D not resolved. The CDR3 totals 11 residues. V lost 6 bases and J lost 3, with 4 bases in between. Germline V gene sequence: CDR1 WSHSY, CDR2 SAAADI. The DNA for the CDR3 is TGCGCCAGCAGGGGTACAGATACGCAGTATTTT. It yields the protein CASRGTDTQYF.

J is TRBJ1-1 and V is TRBV19; D is undetermined. CDR3 size: 12 residues. CDR1 LNHDA and CDR2 SQIVND come from the germline V gene (reference sequence). Deletions cut 3 bases from V and 8 bases from J, with 10 bases between. For the CDR3, the DNA is TGTGCCAGTAGTATTTACTATGGGGAAGCTTTCTTT. Translating it yields CASSIYYGEAFF.

The V gene is TRBV28, the J gene TRBJ1-4; D gene unclear. There are 14 residues in the CDR3. Deletions cut 4 bases from V and 7 bases from J, with 13 bases between. Germline V gives CDR1 MDHEN, CDR2 SYDVKM. The CDR3: CASSSIGSSEKLFF. The CDR3 DNA reads as TGTGCCAGCAGTTCAATAGGGAGTTCTGAAAAACTGTTTTTT.

This clone occurred once. The rearrangement uses TRBV28 and TRBJ1-4; D is unresolved. The CDR3 sequence is 15 residues long. Germline V gene lookup returns CDR1 MDHEN and CDR2 SYDVKM. With 5 bases removed from V and 5 bases from J, the gap between germline ends came to 15 bases. CDR3 DNA sequence: TGTGCCAGCAGTCCCGAGCTGGAGGGAAATGAAAAACTGTTTTTT. It is translated as CASSPELEGNEKLFF.

In nucleotides, the CDR3 is TGTGCCAGCAGTTTAATAGGACAGGGGGACGAGCAGTACTTC. Its translation: CASSLIGQGDEQYF. The rearrangement uses TRBV27 and TRBJ2-7; 10 nucleotides match TRBD1. This CDR3 region has 14 residues. The germline CDR1 and CDR2 sequences are MNHEY and SMNVEV (reference sequence). V trimming: 2 bases; J trimming: 5 bases; junction bases outside the gene matches: 3.

This chain links TRBV6-2 or TRBV6-3 with TRBJ2-7; the D gene could be TRBD1 or TRBD2 (5 bases each). CDR3 length equals 11 residues. Per germline, CDR1 MNHEY and CDR2 SVGEGT. Trimming took off 2 bases at V and 6 bases at J, with 5 bases between the two ends. The CDR3 loop is CASSYGGEQYF. The CDR3 DNA follows: TGTGCCAGCAGTTACGGGGGCGAGCAGTACTTC.

In its sample, this clone was seen once. The chain is built from TRBV6-2 or TRBV6-3 and TRBJ1-2; D not certain. The CDR3 is 12 amino acids. V was shortened by 2 bases and J by 9 bases, with 10 bases between the two germline ends. Per germline, CDR1 MNHEY and CDR2 SVGEGT. For the CDR3, the DNA is TGTGCCAGCAGTTACGTGGGAAACCGCTACACCTTC. This encodes CASSYVGNRYTF.

In DNA form, the CDR3 reads TGTGCCAGCAGTTTTGACCGGCTCTATGGCTACACCTTC. The encoded protein is CASSFDRLYGYTF. This chain uses TRBV12-3 or TRBV12-4 with TRBJ1-2, with unresolved D. This CDR3 spans 13 amino acids. Trimming removed 3 bases at V and 4 bases at J, with 9 bases between.

The table lists this clone with a count of one. The chain couples TRBV4-1 to TRBJ1-1; D perhaps matches TRBD1 (5 bases). The V end lost 4 bases, the J end lost 2 bases, and 20 bases lay between the germline ends. CDR3 length: 17 residues. Germline V lookup: CDR1 MGHRA, CDR2 YSYEKL. CDR3 sequence (DNA): TGCGCCAGCAGCCGGACGACCGGGGGGGGTGTAAACACTGAAGCTTTCTTT. Residues: CASSRTTGGGVNTEAFF.

The chain joins TRBV2 to TRBJ1-2; D is uncertain. Per germline, CDR1 SNHLY and CDR2 FYNNEI. The ends were cut back, 5 bases at V and 0 bases at J, with 10 bases in the middle. There are 14 residues in the CDR3. CDR3 region: CASSNGPTNYGYTF. CDR3 nucleotides: TGTGCCAGCAGTAATGGGCCAACTAACTATGGCTACACCTTC. Combining the CDR3 with reference TRBV2 and TRBJ1-2 gives the whole variable domain EPEVTQTPSHQVTQMGQEVILRCVPISNHLYFYWYRQILGQKVEFLVSFYNNEISEKSEIFDDQFSVERPDGSNFTLKIRSTKLEDSAMYFCASSNGPTNYGYTFGSGTRLTVV.

CDR3 loop: CASSMGGAISEQFF. DNA for the CDR3: TGTGCCAGCAGCATGGGGGGAGCAATCAGTGAGCAGTTCTTC. The chain joins TRBV7-3 to TRBJ2-1; possibly TRBD2 for D (6 bases). CDR3 length equals 14 residues. V shed 5 bases and J shed 9 bases, with 17 bases lying between them. Germline CDR1 is SGHTA and CDR2 is FQGTGA. The full variable domain, with the rest looked up from reference TRBV7-3 and TRBJ2-1, is GAGVSQTPSNKVTEKGKYVELRCDPISGHTALYWYRQSLGQGPEFLIYFQGTGAADDSGLPNDRFFAVRPEGSVSTLKIQRTERGDSAVYLCASSMGGAISEQFFGPGTRLTVL.

The V gene is TRBV7-9, the J gene TRBJ2-3; 7 bases are a match to TRBD2. This CDR3 is built from 16 residues. V gave up 3 bases and J gave up 2 bases; unmatched junction bases: 8. Germline V gene lookup returns CDR1 SEHNR and CDR2 FQNEAQ (reference sequence). The CDR3 DNA reads TGTGCCAGCAGCTTCGATCTTAGCGGGTCCACAGATACGCAGTATTTT. It codes for CASSFDLSGSTDTQYF. Drawing the rest from reference TRBV7-9 and TRBJ2-3, the complete variable domain is DTGVSQNPRHKITKRGQNVTFRCDPISEHNRLYWYRQTLGQGPEFLTYFQNEAQLEKSRLLSDRFSAERPKGSFSTLEIQRTEQGDSAMYLCASSFDLSGSTDTQYFGPGTRLTVL.

Note on this clone: A read error likely explains this, since a far larger clone differs by one base. The gene calls are TRBV11-2 and TRBJ1-1, with 10 nucleotides matching TRBD1. Germline loops: CDR1 SGHAT, CDR2 FQNNGV. The CDR3 consists of 14 residues. This chain's CDR3 is CPSSLGGTGDEAFF. The CDR3 DNA follows: TGTCCCAGCAGCTTAGGGGGGACAGGGGATGAAGCTTTCTTT. Complete variable domain (other parts from reference TRBV11-2 and TRBJ1-1): EAGVAQSPRYKIIEKRQSVAFWCNPISGHATLYWYQQILGQGPKLLIQFQNNGVVDDSQLPKDRFSAERLKGVDSTLKIQPAKLEDSAVYLCPSSLGGTGDEAFFGQGTRLTVV.

The chain carries TRBV19 and TRBJ2-2; D is possibly TRBD1 (6 bases). Trimming removed 7 bases from V and 0 bases from J, with 18 bases in between. The length of the CDR3 is 17 residues. Germline assignment: CDR1 LNHDA and CDR2 SQIVND (reference sequence). The chain's CDR3 is CASINTGTASNTGELFF. The CDR3 nucleotides are TGTGCCAGTATTAACACAGGGACCGCATCGAACACCGGGGAGCTGTTTTTT.